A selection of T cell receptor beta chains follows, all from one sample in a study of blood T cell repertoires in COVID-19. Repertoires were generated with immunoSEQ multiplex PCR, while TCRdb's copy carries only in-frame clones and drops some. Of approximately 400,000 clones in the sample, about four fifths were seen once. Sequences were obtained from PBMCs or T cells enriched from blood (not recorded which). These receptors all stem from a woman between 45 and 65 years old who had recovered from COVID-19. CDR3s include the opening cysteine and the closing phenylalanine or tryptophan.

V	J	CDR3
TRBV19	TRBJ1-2	CASSDRLYGYTF
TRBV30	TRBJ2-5	CAWAQGRGETQYF
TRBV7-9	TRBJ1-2	CASSRDRGFNGYTF
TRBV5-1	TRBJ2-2	CASKESDTGELFF
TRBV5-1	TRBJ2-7	CASSLPTGTYEQYF
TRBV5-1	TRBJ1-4	CASSEGTSLLGLFF
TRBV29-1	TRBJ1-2	CSTREDGYTF
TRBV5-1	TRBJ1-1	CASSFLVNTEAFF
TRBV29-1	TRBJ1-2	CSVERQGNNYGYTF
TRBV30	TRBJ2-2	CAWSVGGAGELFF
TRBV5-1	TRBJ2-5	CASNRGEQTGRGETQYF
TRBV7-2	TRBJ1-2	CASSLNLGGALGYTF
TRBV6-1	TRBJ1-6	CASSEEGTNSPLHF
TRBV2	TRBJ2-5	CASSKRSGATQETQYF
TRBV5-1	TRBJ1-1	CASSLTGTGRSNTEAFF
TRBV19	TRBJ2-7	CASSIGGFYEQYF
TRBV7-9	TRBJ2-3	CASSRSRILGTDTQYF
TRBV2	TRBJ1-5	CASSGDRAQPQHF
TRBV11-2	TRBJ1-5	CASSSLLHQPQHF
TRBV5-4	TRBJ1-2	CASSLDRISNYGYTF
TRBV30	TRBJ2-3	CAWSTGGSVSDTQYF
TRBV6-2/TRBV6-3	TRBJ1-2	CASSYSGTPVDGYTF
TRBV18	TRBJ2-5	CASSPSRSQETQYF
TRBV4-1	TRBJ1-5	CASSQDLPGAQVQPQHF
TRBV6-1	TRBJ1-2	CASSEGWDRGPLLDGYTF
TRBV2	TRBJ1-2	CASSVGQRGGYTF
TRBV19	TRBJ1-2	CASNPKGLLYGYTF
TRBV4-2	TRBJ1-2	CASRADRVDGYTF
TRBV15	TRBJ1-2	CATSRIQQTFYGYTF
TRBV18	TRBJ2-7	CASSPSGGQTYEQYF
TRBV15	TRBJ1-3	CATSRGGDSGNTIYF
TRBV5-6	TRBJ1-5	CASSLGDRDYQPQHF
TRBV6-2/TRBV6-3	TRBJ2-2	CASSYSRLANTGELFF
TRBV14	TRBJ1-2	CASSQETGGYTF
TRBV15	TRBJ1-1	CATSSLGALNTEAFF
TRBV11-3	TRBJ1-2	CASSRGGGNYGYTF
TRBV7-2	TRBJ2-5	CASSFGDRGRETQYF
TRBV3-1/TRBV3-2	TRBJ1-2	CASSQEQANYGYTF
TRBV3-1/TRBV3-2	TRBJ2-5	CASSPTTSETQYF
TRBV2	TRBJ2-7	CASRPGRGGPYEQYF
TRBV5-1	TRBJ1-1	CASSLEGRGLSEAFF
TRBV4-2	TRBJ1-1	CASSPNDRANTEAFF
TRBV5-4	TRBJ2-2	CASSWVGTNTGELFF
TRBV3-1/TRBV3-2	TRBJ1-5	CASSHPGGNQPQHF
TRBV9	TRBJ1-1	CASKPQEGQGNTEAFF
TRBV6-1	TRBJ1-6	CASSEVAYNSPLHF
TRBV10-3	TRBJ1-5	CAISVHNQPQHF
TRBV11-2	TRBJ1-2	CASSFFGTGGGYTF
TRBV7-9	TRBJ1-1	CASSLDQRRNTEAFF